Below, 3 T cell receptor beta chains from the same sample are listed, as sequenced in a study of blood T cell repertoires in COVID-19. Method: immunoSEQ multiplex PCR; TCRdb's copy keeps in-frame clones and lacks some. The data show fewer than 250,000 clones, about four fifths seen once. What was sequenced was peripheral blood. These receptors were obtained from a woman between 40 and 55 years old with active or convalescent COVID-19.

The rearrangement uses TRBV4-2 and TRBJ1-5; maybe TRBD1 (5 bases). CDR3 length: 14 residues. V lost 0 bases and J lost 6, with 9 bases in between. Germline V gene lookup returns CDR1 LGHNA and CDR2 YNFKEQ. CDR3 sequence (DNA): TGTGCCAGCAGCCAAGAAACAGGCGGTCAGCCCCAGCATTTT. Its translation: CASSQETGGQPQHF.

The V call is TRBV9, the J call TRBJ2-7; D remains ambiguous. CDR1 and CDR2 (germline): SGDLS, YYNGEE. The CDR3 extends over 16 amino acids. With 0 bases removed from V and 0 bases from J, the gap between germline ends came to 13 bases. The CDR3 is CASSVGGWSSSYEQYF. Written as DNA, the CDR3 is TGTGCCAGCAGCGTAGGTGGCTGGTCCAGCTCCTACGAGCAGTACTTC.

The genes are TRBV3-1 (or the pseudogene TRBV3-2) and TRBJ1-5; no reliable D call. Germline lookup yields CDR1 LGHDT and CDR2 YNNKEL (reference sequence). CDR3 length: 13 amino acids. The V gene lost 1 base and the J gene lost 6 bases, with 7 bases spanning the gap. Here the CDR3 reads CASSQGLVQPQHF. CDR3 nucleotides: TGTGCCAGCAGCCAAGGTCTTGTTCAGCCCCAGCATTTT.